A single T cell receptor beta chain is shown here with its context. The antigen remains undetermined. This sample stems from a study of cytomegalovirus exposure and HLA in healthy donors. General study findings and limits: Most TCR beta V segments were productive about 87% or about 30% of the time in an earlier analysis. Sequencing depth roughly uniform across donors was assumed in presence/absence analyses.

Germline V gene data show CDR1 as LGHNA and CDR2 as YNFKEQ. Trimming removed 4 bases from V and 9 bases from J, with 22 bases in between. This CDR3 spans 16 amino acids. The PCR had 60 Vbeta and 13 Jbeta primers. TCRdb keeps only in-frame clones here, not all; method: immunoSEQ multiplex PCR. The sample has 150,000 to 200,000 clones, more than 75% seen once; the top ten hold less than 0.85%. At the time of sampling, donors were nominally healthy, though unrecorded immune exposures were likely. This receptor was obtained from a woman younger than 30 in good health and CMV-seronegative. The chain carries TRBV4-2 and TRBJ1-5; maybe TRBD1 (5 bases). The source material was PBMCs. The CDR3 sequence is CASSPIGGGGGMPQHF. The CDR3, as DNA: TGTGCCAGCAGCCCAATTGGGGGGGGTGGGGGAATGCCCCAGCATTTT.